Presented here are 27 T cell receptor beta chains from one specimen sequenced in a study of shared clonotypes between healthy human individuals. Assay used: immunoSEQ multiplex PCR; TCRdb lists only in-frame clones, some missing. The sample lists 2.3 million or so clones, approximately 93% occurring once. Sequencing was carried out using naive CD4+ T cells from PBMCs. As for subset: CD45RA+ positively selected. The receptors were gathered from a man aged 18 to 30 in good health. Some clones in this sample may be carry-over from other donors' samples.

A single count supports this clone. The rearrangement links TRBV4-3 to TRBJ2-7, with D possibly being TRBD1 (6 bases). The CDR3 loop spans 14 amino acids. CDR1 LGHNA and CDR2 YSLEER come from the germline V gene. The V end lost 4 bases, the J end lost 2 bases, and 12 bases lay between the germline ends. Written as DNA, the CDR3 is TGCGCCAGCAGCCCCAACCAGGGGACCTACGAGCAGTACTTC. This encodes CASSPNQGTYEQYF.

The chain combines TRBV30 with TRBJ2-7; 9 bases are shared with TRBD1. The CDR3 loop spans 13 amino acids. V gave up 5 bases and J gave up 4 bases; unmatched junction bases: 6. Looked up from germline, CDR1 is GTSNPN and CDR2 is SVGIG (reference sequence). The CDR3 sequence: CAWGTGMGYEQYF. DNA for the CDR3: TGTGCCTGGGGGACAGGGATGGGTTACGAGCAGTACTTC.

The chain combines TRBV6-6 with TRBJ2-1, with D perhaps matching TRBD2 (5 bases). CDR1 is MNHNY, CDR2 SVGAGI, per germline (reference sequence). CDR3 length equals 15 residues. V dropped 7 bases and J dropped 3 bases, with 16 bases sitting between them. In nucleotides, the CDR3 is TGTGCCAGCACCCTTGGCCGAGGGAACTACAATGAGCAGTTCTTC. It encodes CASTLGRGNYNEQFF.

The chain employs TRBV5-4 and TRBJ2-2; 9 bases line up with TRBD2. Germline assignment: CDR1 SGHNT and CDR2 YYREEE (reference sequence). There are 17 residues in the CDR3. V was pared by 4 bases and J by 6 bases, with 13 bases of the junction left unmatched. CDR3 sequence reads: CASSGTYSGSTSGELFF. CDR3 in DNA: TGTGCCAGCAGCGGAACCTATAGCGGGAGTACCTCCGGGGAGCTGTTTTTT.

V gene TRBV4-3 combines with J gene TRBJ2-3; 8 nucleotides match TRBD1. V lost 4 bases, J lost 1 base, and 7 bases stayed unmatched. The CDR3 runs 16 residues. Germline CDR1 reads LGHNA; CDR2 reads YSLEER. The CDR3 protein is CASSPRAGGRTDTQYF. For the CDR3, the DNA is TGCGCCAGCAGCCCCCGGGCAGGGGGCCGCACAGATACGCAGTATTTT.

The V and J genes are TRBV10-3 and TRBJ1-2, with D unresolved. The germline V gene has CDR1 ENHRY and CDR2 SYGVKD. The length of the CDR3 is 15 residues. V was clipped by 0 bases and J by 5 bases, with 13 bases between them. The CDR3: CAISESRTGTYGYTF. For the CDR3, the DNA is TGTGCCATCAGTGAGTCGAGAACGGGAACTTATGGCTACACCTTC.

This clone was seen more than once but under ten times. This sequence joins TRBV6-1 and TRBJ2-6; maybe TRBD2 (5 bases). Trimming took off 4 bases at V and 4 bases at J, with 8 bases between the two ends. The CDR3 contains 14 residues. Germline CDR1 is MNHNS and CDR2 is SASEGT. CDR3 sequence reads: CASSVEEGANVLTF. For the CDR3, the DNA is TGTGCCAGCAGTGTGGAGGAGGGGGCCAACGTCCTGACTTTC.

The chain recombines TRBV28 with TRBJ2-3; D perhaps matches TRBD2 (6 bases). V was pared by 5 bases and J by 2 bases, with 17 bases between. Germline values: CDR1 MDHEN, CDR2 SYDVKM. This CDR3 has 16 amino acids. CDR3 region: CASSPILASNTDTQYF. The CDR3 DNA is TGTGCCAGCAGTCCAATCCTAGCGTCGAACACAGATACGCAGTATTTT.

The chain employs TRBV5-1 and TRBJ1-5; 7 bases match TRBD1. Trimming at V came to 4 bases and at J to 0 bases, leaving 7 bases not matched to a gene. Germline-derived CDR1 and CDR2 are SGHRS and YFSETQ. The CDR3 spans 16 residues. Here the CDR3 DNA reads TGCGCCAGCAGCCCAGGGACAGATTATAGCAATCAGCCCCAGCATTTT. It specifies CASSPGTDYSNQPQHF.

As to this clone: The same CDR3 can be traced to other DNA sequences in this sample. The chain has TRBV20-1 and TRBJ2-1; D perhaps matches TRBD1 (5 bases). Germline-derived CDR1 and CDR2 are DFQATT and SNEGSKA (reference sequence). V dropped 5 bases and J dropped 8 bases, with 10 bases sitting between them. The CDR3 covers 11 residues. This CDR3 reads CSAGRRDEQFF. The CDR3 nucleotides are TGCAGTGCTGGACGCAGGGATGAGCAGTTCTTC.

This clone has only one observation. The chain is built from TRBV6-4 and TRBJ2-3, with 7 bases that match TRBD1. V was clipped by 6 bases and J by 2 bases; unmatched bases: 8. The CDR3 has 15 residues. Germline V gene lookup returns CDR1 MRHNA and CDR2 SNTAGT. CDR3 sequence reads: CASRAGTATTDTQYF. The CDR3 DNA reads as TGTGCCAGCAGGGCCGGGACAGCTACCACAGATACGCAGTATTTT.

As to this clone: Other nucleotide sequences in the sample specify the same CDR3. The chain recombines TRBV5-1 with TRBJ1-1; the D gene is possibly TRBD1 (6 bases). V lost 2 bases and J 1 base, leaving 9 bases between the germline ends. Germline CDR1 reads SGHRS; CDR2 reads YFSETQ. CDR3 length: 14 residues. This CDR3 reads CASSFGQPNTEAFF. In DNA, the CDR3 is TGCGCCAGCAGCTTTGGACAGCCGAACACTGAAGCTTTCTTT. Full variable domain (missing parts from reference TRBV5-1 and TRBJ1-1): KAGVTQTPRYLIKTRGQQVTLSCSPISGHRSVSWYQQTPGQGLQFLFEYFSETQRNKGNFPGRFSGRQFSNSRSEMNVSTLELGDSALYLCASSFGQPNTEAFFGQGTRLTVV.

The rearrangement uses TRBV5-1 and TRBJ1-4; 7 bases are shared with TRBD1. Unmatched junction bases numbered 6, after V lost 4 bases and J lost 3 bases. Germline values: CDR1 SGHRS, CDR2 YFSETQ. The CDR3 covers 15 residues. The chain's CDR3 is CASSPRGQPNEKLFF. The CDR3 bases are TGCGCCAGCAGCCCCAGGGGACAGCCTAATGAAAAACTGTTTTTT.

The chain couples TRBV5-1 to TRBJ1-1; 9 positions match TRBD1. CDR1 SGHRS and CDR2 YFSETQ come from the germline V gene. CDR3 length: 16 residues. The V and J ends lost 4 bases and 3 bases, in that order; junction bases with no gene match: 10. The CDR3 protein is CASSPGTGRMDTEAFF. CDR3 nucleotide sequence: TGCGCCAGCAGCCCCGGGACAGGGAGGATGGACACTGAAGCTTTCTTT.

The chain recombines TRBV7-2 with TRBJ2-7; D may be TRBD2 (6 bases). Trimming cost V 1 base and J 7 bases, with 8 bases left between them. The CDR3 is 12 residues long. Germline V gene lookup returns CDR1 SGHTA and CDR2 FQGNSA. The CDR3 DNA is TGTGCCAGCAGCTTAGGCCTAGCGGAGCAGTACTTC. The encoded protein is CASSLGLAEQYF.

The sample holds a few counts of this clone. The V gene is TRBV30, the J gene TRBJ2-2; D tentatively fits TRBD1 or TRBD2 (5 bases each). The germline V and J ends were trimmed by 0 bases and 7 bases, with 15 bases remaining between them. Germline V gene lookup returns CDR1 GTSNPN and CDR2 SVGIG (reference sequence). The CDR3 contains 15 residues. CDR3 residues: CAWSVLPGASGELFF. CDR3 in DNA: TGTGCCTGGAGTGTACTCCCCGGGGCCAGCGGGGAGCTGTTTTTT.

CDR3 region: CASSIARQITSTDTQYF. The CDR3 DNA is TGTGCCAGCAGCATAGCTCGCCAGATCACTAGCACAGATACGCAGTATTTT. The V call is TRBV9, the J call TRBJ2-3, with D uncertain. The V end was cut by 4 bases, the J end by 0 bases, with 18 bases between. Germline CDR1 and CDR2: SGDLS and YYNGEE. This CDR3 comprises 17 residues.

The CDR3 protein is CASSTGTSRSYADTQYF. The CDR3 nucleotides are TGTGCCAGCAGTACCGGGACTAGCCGGAGCTATGCAGATACGCAGTATTTT. The V gene is TRBV5-4, the J gene TRBJ2-3, with TRBD2 identical over 9 bases. The CDR3 loop spans 17 amino acids. The germline gives CDR1 SGHNT, CDR2 YYREEE (reference sequence). Trimming took 5 bases from V and 4 from J; bases not matched to a gene: 14.

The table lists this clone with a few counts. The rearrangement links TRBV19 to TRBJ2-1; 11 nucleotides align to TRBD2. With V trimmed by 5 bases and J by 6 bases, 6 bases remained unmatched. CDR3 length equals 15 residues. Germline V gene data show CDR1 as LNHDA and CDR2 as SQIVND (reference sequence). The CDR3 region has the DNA TGTGCCAGTAGTCAACTAGCGGGAGCGGCCAATGAGCAGTTCTTC. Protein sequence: CASSQLAGAANEQFF.

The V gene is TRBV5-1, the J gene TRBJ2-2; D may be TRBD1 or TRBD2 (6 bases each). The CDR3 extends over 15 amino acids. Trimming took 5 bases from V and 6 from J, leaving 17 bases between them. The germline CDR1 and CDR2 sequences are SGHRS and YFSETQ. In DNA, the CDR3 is TGCGCCAGCAGTCCCGAGACGGGGGCATCCGGGGAGCTGTTTTTT. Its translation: CASSPETGASGELFF.

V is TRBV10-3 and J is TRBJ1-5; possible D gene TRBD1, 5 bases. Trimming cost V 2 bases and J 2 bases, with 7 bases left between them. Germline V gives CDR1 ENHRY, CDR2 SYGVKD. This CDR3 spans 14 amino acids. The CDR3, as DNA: TGTGCCATCAGTGAGGCGGGGGGCAATCAGCCCCAGCATTTT. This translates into CAISEAGGNQPQHF.

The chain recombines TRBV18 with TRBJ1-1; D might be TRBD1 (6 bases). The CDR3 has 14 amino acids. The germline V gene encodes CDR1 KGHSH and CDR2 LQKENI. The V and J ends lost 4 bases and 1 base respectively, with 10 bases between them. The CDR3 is CASSLQGTNTEAFF. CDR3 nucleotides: TGTGCCAGCTCACTACAGGGCACGAACACTGAAGCTTTCTTT.

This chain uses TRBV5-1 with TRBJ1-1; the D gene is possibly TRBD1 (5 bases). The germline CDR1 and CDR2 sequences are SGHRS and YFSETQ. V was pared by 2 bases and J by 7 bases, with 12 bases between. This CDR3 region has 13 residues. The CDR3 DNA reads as TGCGCCAGCAGCTTAGAGGGGTCCAATGAAGCTTTCTTT. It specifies CASSLEGSNEAFF.

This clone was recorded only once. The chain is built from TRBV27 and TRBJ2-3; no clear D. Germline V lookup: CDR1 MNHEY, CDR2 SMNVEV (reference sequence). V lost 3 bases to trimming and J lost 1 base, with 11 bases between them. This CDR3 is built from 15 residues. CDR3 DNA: TGTGCCAGCAGTTTTTGGGCTTCTGGCACAGATACGCAGTATTTT. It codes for CASSFWASGTDTQYF.

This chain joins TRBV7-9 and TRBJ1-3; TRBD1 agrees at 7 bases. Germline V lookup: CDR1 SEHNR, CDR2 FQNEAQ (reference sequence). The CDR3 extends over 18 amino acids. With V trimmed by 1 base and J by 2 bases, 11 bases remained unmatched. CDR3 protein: CASSLGNRGSKTGNTIYF. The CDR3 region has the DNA TGTGCCAGCAGCTTAGGGAACAGGGGAAGTAAGACTGGAAACACCATATATTTT.

CDR3 nucleotide sequence: TGTGCCAGCAAGGCCCCGGGACTAAACACCGGGGAGCTGTTTTTT. Its translation is CASKAPGLNTGELFF. The chain carries TRBV2 and TRBJ2-2, with 7 bases aligning to TRBD2. V shed 7 bases and J 2 bases; nucleotides not matched to a gene: 7. The CDR3 contains 15 residues. Germline V CDR1 and CDR2: SNHLY, FYNNEI.

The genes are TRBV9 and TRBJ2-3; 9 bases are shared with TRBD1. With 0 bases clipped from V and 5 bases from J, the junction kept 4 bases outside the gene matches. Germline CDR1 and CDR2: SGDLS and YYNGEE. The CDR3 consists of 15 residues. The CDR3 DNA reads TGTGCCAGCAGCGTAGTTGGACAGGGGATAGATACGCAGTATTTT. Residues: CASSVVGQGIDTQYF. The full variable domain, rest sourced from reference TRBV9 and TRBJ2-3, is DSGVTQTPKHLITATGQRVTLRCSPRSGDLSVYWYQQSLDQGLQFLIQYYNGEERAKGNILERFSAQQFPDLHSELNLSSLELGDSALYFCASSVVGQGIDTQYFGPGTRLTVL.